This T cell receptor beta chain derives from a study of metastatic and nonmetastatic thyroid tumors. Study-level points and caveats: According to reports, the diversity of TCR beta was significantly higher in malignant thyroid tumors than in benign nodules, and this held in both blood and tumor samples.

Each patient went into thyroid surgery without having received any treatment. In the authors' workflow: The authors used CDR3 differences across clinicopathological groups to build a distant-metastasis classifier for papillary thyroid cancer. Using MiXCR, TCRdb reanalyzed the PCR reads. The V and J calls and clone size come from TCRdb's table, not from the authors' own analysis. The sample consists of 32,000 or so clones, 15% to 20% of them appearing once. This clone was observed a handful of times. Its specificity is unknown. The specimen sequenced was blood. This TCR came from a male donor with papillary thyroid cancer or a benign thyroid nodule (not recorded which). Some clones in this sample may be carry-over from other donors' samples.

This CDR3 is CATLGGARSTGELFF. In nucleotides, the CDR3 is TGTGCCACCCTCGGAGGGGCGCGGTCCACCGGGGAGCTGTTTTTT. The rearrangement links TRBV12-3 or TRBV12-4 to TRBJ2-2; possibly TRBD2 for D (6 bases). The ends were cut back, 10 bases at V and 4 bases at J, with 19 bases in the middle. This CDR3 has 15 residues.